The T cell receptor beta chain under discussion was sequenced for a study of cytomegalovirus exposure and HLA in healthy donors. The primer mix had 60 Vbeta and 13 Jbeta primers. TCRdb's table, derived via immunoSEQ multiplex PCR, lists solely in-frame clones and lacks some. The sample consists of roughly 120,000 clones, about 80% of them appearing once. CDR3 length: 21 amino acids. Germline V lookup: CDR1 SGHVS, CDR2 FQNEAQ. V gave up 1 base and J gave up 0 bases, with 26 bases separating them. The sample consisted of PBMCs. This clonotype was obtained from a woman in her twenties or thirties in good health and CMV-seropositive. The V and J genes are TRBV7-8 and TRBJ2-3; tentatively, D is TRBD2 (5 bases). The CDR3 coding sequence is TGTGCCAGCAGCTTAGAAAGCCTAGCCTTTTTTAACCCCTCTAGCACAGATACGCAGTATTTT. Amino acid sequence: CASSLESLAFFNPSSTDTQYF.